The 7 T cell receptor beta chains reported below all come from one sample, sequenced in a study of T cells in Graves' hyperthyroidism and ophthalmopathy. What was amplified from RNA transcripts were TCR beta CDR3 regions. The TCR CDR3 first-round RT-PCR relied on the HTBI primer set. From the multiplex PCR reads, TCRdb called clonotypes with MiXCR, one entry per CDR3 protein. The table lists about 600,000 distinct CDR3 sequences, about a sixth of them singletons. Sequencing was done on a sample of blood. The receptors come from a woman aged 40-49 years with Graves' ophthalmopathy.

This clonotype has at least ten counts. This chain's CDR3 is CASTESGTGSGTEAFF. The CDR3 nucleotides are TGTGCCAGCACCGAAAGTGGGACAGGATCGGGAACTGAAGCTTTCTTT. The chain links TRBV28 to TRBJ1-1; 8 bases match TRBD1. The CDR3 length is 16 residues. V shed 7 bases and J 5 bases; nucleotides not matched to a gene: 15. The V gene's germline CDR1 is MDHEN and CDR2 SYDVKM.

In its sample, this clonotype was seen many times. CDR3 region: CSARSGTSGGNTQYF. DNA of the CDR3: TGCAGTGCTAGGAGCGGGACTAGCGGGGGGAATACGCAGTATTTT. The chain couples TRBV20-1 to TRBJ2-3; 15 bases are shared with TRBD2. The germline CDR1 and CDR2 sequences are DFQATT and SNEGSKA (reference sequence). V shed 3 bases, J shed 7 bases, and the junction held 5 bases outside the gene matches. The CDR3 totals 15 residues.

The chain joins TRBV7-9 to TRBJ2-4; D gene unclear. The V gene lost 3 bases and the J gene lost 10 bases, with 7 bases spanning the gap. The germline CDR1 and CDR2 sequences are SEHNR and FQNEAQ (reference sequence). CDR3 size: 11 residues. The CDR3 sequence: CASSLTFIQYF. CDR3 nucleotides: TGTGCCAGCAGCTTGACCTTTATTCAGTACTTC.

The chain links TRBV11-2 to TRBJ2-3; a weak D match, TRBD1 (5 bases). Germline assignment: CDR1 SGHAT and CDR2 FQNNGV. V gave up 2 bases and J gave up 11 bases, with 17 bases separating them. The CDR3 length is 14 residues. Here the CDR3 DNA reads TGTGCCAGCAGCTTACCTCTAGGGGCCCAGGGGCAGTATTTT. As protein: CASSLPLGAQGQYF.

This clonotype was observed at least ten times. The chain employs TRBV5-5 and TRBJ2-1, with 11 bases matching TRBD2. The length of the CDR3 is 16 residues. CDR1 is SGHKS and CDR2 is YYEKEE in the germline V gene (reference sequence). Trimming removed 0 bases from V and 9 bases from J; junction bases left unmatched: 8. CDR3 nucleotides: TGTGCCAGCAGCTTGGCCGTTCTAGCGGGAGGTCTTGAGCAGTTCTTC. The encoded protein is CASSLAVLAGGLEQFF.

V usage is TRBV5-1 and J usage is TRBJ2-5; 10 nucleotides align to TRBD2. This CDR3 comprises 15 residues. Germline loops: CDR1 SGHRS, CDR2 YFSETQ. V shed 6 bases, J shed 5 bases, and the junction held 10 bases outside the gene matches. The CDR3 sequence is CASTLSGGAWETQYF. CDR3 in DNA: TGCGCCAGCACACTCAGCGGGGGGGCATGGGAGACCCAGTACTTC.

This clonotype was seen at least ten times. This chain uses TRBV18 with TRBJ2-1; D is undetermined. This CDR3 has 14 amino acids. Germline CDR1 is KGHSH and CDR2 is LQKENI. V shed 2 bases and J shed 1 base, with 6 bases lying between them. This CDR3 is CASSPSLSYNEQFF. The CDR3, as DNA: TGTGCCAGCTCACCATCTCTGTCCTACAATGAGCAGTTCTTC. The full variable domain, in which reference TRBV18 and TRBJ2-1 provide the parts outside the CDR3, is NAGVMQNPRHLVRRRGQEARLRCSPMKGHSHVYWYRQLPEEGLKFMVYLQKENIIDESGMPKERFSAEFPKEGPSILRIQQVVRGDSAAYFCASSPSLSYNEQFFGPGTRLTVL.